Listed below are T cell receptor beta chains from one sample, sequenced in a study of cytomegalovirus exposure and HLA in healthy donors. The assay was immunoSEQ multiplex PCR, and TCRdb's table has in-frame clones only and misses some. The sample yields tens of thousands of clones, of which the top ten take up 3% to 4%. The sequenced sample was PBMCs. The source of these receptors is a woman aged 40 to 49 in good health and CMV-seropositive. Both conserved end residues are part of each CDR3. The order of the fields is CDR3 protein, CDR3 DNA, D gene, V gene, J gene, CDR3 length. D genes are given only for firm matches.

CDR3: CASSLVSILNTGELFF
DNA: TGCGCCAGCAGCTTGGTTAGCATCTTGAACACCGGGGAGCTGTTTTTT
D: NA
V: TRBV5-1
J: TRBJ2-2
length: 16

CDR3: CASRGTGTGYTF
DNA: TGTGCCAGCAGGGGGACAGGGACTGGCTACACCTTC
D: TRBD1
V: TRBV28
J: TRBJ1-2
length: 12

CDR3: CASTIQAGVNTQYF
DNA: TGTGCCAGTACCATCCAGGCAGGGGTAAATACGCAGTATTTT
D: NA
V: TRBV19
J: TRBJ2-3
length: 14

CDR3: CSVEDTGLGPVTDTQYF
DNA: TGCAGCGTTGAAGACACAGGGCTTGGCCCGGTCACAGATACGCAGTATTTT
D: NA
V: TRBV29-1
J: TRBJ2-3
length: 17

CDR3: CASSPLPRGAKNIQYF
DNA: TGTGCCAGCTCACCACTCCCCAGGGGAGCCAAAAACATTCAGTACTTC
D: NA
V: TRBV18
J: TRBJ2-4
length: 16

CDR3: CASSERTGRREKLFF
DNA: TGTGCCAGCAGTGAGAGGACAGGGAGAAGGGAAAAACTGTTTTTT
D: TRBD1
V: TRBV6-1
J: TRBJ1-4
length: 15

CDR3: CASSPRAGDNEQFF
DNA: TGTGCCAGCAGTCCTCGAGCGGGAGACAATGAGCAGTTCTTC
D: TRBD2
V: TRBV7-6
J: TRBJ2-1
length: 14

CDR3: CASSPRGGSSYEQYF
DNA: TGCGCCAGCAGCCCCCGAGGGGGCAGTTCCTACGAGCAGTACTTC
D: TRBD1
V: TRBV5-1
J: TRBJ2-7
length: 15

CDR3: CASSPTGMNTEAFF
DNA: TGTGCCAGCAGCCCGACAGGGATGAACACTGAAGCTTTCTTT
D: TRBD1
V: TRBV5-4
J: TRBJ1-1
length: 14

CDR3: CASSARSGSTEAFF
DNA: TGTGCCAGCAGCGCCAGGAGCGGGTCCACTGAAGCTTTCTTT
D: NA
V: TRBV9
J: TRBJ1-1
length: 14

CDR3: CASSGLSNQPQHF
DNA: TGTGCCAGCTCAGGGCTTAGCAATCAGCCCCAGCATTTT
D: NA
V: TRBV18
J: TRBJ1-5
length: 13

CDR3: CASSLDRSAWYQPQHF
DNA: TGTGCCAGTAGTCTAGACAGGTCGGCGTGGTATCAGCCCCAGCATTTT
D: NA
V: TRBV19
J: TRBJ1-5
length: 16

CDR3: CASSAGYNQPQHF
DNA: TGTGCCAGCAGCGCGGGATACAATCAGCCCCAGCATTTT
D: NA
V: TRBV7-9
J: TRBJ1-5
length: 13